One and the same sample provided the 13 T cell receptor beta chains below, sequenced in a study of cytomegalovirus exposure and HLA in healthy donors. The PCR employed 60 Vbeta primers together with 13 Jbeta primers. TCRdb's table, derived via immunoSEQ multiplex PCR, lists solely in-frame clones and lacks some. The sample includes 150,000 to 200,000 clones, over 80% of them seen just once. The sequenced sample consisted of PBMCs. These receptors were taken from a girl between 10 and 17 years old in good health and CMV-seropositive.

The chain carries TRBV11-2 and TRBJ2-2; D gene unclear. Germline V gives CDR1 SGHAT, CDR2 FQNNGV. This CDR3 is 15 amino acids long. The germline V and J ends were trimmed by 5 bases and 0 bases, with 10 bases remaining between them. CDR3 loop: CASSLRFANTGELFF. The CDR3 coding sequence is TGTGCCAGCAGCCTACGGTTCGCGAACACCGGGGAGCTGTTTTTT.

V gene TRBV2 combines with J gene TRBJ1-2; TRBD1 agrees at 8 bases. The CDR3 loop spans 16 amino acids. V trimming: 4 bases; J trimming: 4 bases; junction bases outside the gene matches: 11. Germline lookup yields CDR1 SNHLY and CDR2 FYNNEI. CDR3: CASSAETGAGRYGYTF. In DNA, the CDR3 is TGTGCCAGCAGTGCTGAGACAGGGGCTGGGCGCTATGGCTACACCTTC.

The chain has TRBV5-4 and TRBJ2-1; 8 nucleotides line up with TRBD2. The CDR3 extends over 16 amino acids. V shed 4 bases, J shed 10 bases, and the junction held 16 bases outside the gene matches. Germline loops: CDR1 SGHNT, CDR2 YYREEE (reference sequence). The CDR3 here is CASSLGGGLAFAEQFF. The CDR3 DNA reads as TGTGCCAGCAGCCTGGGTGGCGGACTAGCCTTTGCCGAGCAGTTCTTC.

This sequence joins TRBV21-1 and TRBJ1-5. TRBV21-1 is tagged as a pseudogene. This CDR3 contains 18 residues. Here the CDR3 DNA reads TGTGCCAGCAGCCCCCAAAGGGGACAATCGATAGCGGGTCAGCCCCAGCATTTT. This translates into CASSPQRGQSIAGQPQHF.

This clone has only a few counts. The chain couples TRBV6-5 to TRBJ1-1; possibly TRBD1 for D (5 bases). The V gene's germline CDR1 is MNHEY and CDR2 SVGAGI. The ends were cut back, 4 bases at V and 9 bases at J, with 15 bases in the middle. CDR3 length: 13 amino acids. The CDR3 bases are TGTGCCAGCAGTTCCGGAGGGCGACAGAAAGCTTTCTTT. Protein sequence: CASSSGGRQKAFF.

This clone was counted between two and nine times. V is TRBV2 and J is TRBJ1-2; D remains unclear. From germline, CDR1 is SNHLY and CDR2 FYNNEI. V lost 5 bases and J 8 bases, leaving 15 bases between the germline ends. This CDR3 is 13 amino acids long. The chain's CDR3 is CASSNSRESGYTF. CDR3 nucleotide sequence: TGTGCCAGCAGTAATTCTCGGGAGTCAGGCTACACCTTC.

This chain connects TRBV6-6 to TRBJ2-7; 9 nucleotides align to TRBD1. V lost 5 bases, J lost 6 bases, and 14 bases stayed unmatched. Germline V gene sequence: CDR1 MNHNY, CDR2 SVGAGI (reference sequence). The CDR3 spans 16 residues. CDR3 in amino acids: CASSPRQGVTTSEQYF. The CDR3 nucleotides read TGTGCCAGCAGTCCAAGACAGGGGGTCACGACCTCCGAGCAGTACTTC.

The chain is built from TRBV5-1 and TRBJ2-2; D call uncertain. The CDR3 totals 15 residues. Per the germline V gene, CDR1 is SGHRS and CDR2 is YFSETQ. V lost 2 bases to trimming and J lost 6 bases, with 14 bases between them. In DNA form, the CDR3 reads TGCGCCAGCAGCTTCCCTGACTCCTTTTCCGGGGAGCTGTTTTTT. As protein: CASSFPDSFSGELFF. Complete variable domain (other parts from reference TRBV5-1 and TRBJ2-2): KAGVTQTPRYLIKTRGQQVTLSCSPISGHRSVSWYQQTPGQGLQFLFEYFSETQRNKGNFPGRFSGRQFSNSRSEMNVSTLELGDSALYLCASSFPDSFSGELFFGEGSRLTVL.

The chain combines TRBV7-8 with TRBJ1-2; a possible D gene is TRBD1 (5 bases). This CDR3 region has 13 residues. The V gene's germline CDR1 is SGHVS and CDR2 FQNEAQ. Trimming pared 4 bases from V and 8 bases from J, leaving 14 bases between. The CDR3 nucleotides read TGTGCCAGCAGCTCTGGAGGAGGGGAGGGCTACACCTTC. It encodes CASSSGGGEGYTF.

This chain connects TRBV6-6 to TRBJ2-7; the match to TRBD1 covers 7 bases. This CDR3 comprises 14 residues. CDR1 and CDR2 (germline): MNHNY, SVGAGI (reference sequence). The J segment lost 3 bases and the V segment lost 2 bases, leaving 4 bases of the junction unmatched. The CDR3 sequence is CASSYGQAVYEQYF. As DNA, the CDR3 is TGTGCCAGCAGTTACGGACAGGCCGTCTACGAGCAGTACTTC.

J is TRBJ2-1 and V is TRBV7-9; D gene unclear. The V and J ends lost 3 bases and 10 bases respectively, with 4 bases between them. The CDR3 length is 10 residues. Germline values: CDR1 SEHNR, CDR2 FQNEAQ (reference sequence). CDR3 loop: CASSFEEQFF. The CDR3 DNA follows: TGTGCCAGCAGCTTTGAGGAGCAGTTCTTC.

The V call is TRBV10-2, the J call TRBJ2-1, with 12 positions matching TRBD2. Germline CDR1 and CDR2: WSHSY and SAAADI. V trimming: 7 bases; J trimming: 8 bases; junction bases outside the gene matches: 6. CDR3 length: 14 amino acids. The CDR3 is CASTLAGGMDEQFF. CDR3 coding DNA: TGCGCCAGCACACTAGCGGGAGGTATGGATGAGCAGTTCTTC.

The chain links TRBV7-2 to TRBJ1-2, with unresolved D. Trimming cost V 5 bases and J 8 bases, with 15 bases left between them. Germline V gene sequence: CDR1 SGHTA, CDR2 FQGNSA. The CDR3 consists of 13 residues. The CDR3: CASSPSSANGYTF. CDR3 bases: TGTGCCAGCAGCCCATCGAGTGCCAACGGCTACACCTTC.